This T cell receptor (beta chain) was obtained from a study of blood T cell repertoires in COVID-19. Study-wide context: Sources were T cells, B-cell-depleted T cells, or PBMCs; the material itself was cDNA or gDNA.

Methods used by the authors: Estimated nucleated cell counts came from reference gene primer amplification. The protocol was immunoSEQ multiplex PCR, while the TCRdb copy is restricted to in-frame clones and leaves out a portion. The DNA was the basis for D and trimming; V, J and clone size are from that table. The sample gives 370,000 or so clones, roughly 86% of which show up once; approximately 1.2% is in the top ten. After removal of 5 bases from V and 5 bases from J, the junction contained 21 bases not matched to a gene. Germline lookup yields CDR1 SEHNR and CDR2 FQNEAQ (reference sequence). This CDR3 is 18 amino acids long. Grouping used clinical history reported by participants in a survey and questionnaire.

The sample comprised PBMCs or T cells enriched from blood (not recorded which). The sequence came from a man aged 25-45 years who had recovered from COVID-19. The chain has TRBV7-9 and TRBJ2-7; 7 positions agree with TRBD2. DNA of the CDR3: TGTGCCAGCAGCCCGGAGACTAGCCACTCATCCTATATCCACGAGCAGTACTTC. Amino acids: CASSPETSHSSYIHEQYF.